The 2 T cell receptor beta chains presented below share a single source sample, sequenced in a study of brain metastases from non-small cell lung cancer. Assay: immunoSEQ multiplex PCR; the TCRdb copy retains only in-frame clones and omits some. The sample carries around 1,500 clones, 81% recorded once. Material for sequencing was primary lung tumor tissue. These receptors were obtained from a donor at least 40 years old with non-small cell lung cancer.

The chain has TRBV10-3 and TRBJ1-1; D is uncertain. This CDR3 has 14 residues. Between the trimmed V and J ends, which lost 6 bases and 2 bases, there was a span of 13 bases. The germline CDR1 and CDR2 sequences are ENHRY and SYGVKD. DNA for the CDR3: TGTGCCATCAGGGTGGGCAGTTCTAACACTGAAGCTTTCTTT. Translating it yields CAIRVGSSNTEAFF.

Only a few counts were recorded for this clone. J is TRBJ1-4 and V is TRBV6-5; 7 bases line up with TRBD1. Germline lookup yields CDR1 MNHEY and CDR2 SVGAGI. CDR3 length equals 16 residues. V shed 2 bases, J shed 8 bases, and the junction held 11 bases outside the gene matches. The DNA for the CDR3 is TGTGCCAGCAGTTACGGACCGGCAGGGGGGAGAGAAAAACTGTTTTTT. Its translation: CASSYGPAGGREKLFF.